One and the same sample provided the 13 T cell receptor beta chains below, sequenced in a study of identifying expanded T cells in peripheral blood. Using immunoSEQ multiplex PCR, the repertoire was profiled, and TCRdb retains in-frame clones only, with some absent. The data contain about 120,000 clones, 75% to 90% of them singletons. Sequencing used blood. The receptors were sampled from a person aged 18 to 75 in good health.

CDR3 in DNA: TGTGCCAGCAGTGAATGGGGGGCTGGAACTGAAGCTTTCTTT. It codes for CASSEWGAGTEAFF. The V call is TRBV6-1, the J call TRBJ1-1; possibly TRBD1 for D (6 bases). This CDR3 contains 14 residues. Looked up from germline, CDR1 is MNHNS and CDR2 is SASEGT. V was cut by 2 bases and J by 5 bases, with 12 bases left in between.

CDR3 protein: CASRPGRGGANVLTF. The CDR3 DNA reads as TGTGCCAGCAGACCCGGCAGAGGTGGGGCCAACGTCCTGACTTTC. The rearrangement uses TRBV27 and TRBJ2-6; no definite D call. Trimming removed 6 bases at V and 3 bases at J, with 12 bases between. Germline V gives CDR1 MNHEY, CDR2 SMNVEV (reference sequence). The CDR3 consists of 15 residues.

This clone was found a few times. This chain uses TRBV6-1 with TRBJ1-1; no clear D gene. The germline gives CDR1 MNHNS, CDR2 SASEGT. The CDR3 has 13 amino acids. The V end lost 4 bases, the J end lost 10 bases, and 16 bases lay between the germline ends. CDR3 residues: CASSGRAEGVAFF. The CDR3 nucleotides are TGTGCCAGCAGTGGGAGGGCGGAGGGAGTAGCTTTCTTT.

This clone was observed a single time. The rearrangement joins TRBV7-9 to TRBJ2-7; D unresolved. The CDR3 contains 11 residues. Trimming removed 4 bases at V and 6 bases at J, with 7 bases between. Germline V gene data show CDR1 as SEHNR and CDR2 as FQNEAQ (reference sequence). The CDR3, as DNA: TGTGCCAGCAGCTCCCTAGGCGAGCAGTACTTC. Protein: CASSSLGEQYF.

The V gene is TRBV9, the J gene TRBJ2-3; 7 bases map to TRBD1. Per the germline V gene, CDR1 is SGDLS and CDR2 is YYNGEE. J was trimmed by 4 bases and V by 3 bases; bases with no gene match: 2. The CDR3 has 13 residues. CDR3 amino acids: CASSGGGADTQYF. The CDR3 bases are TGTGCCAGCAGCGGAGGGGGCGCAGATACGCAGTATTTT.

V and J are TRBV7-9 and TRBJ2-1; 13 bases match TRBD2. From germline, CDR1 is SEHNR and CDR2 FQNEAQ (reference sequence). The CDR3 consists of 17 residues. Trimming at V came to 8 bases and at J to 2 bases, leaving 9 bases not matched to a gene. CDR3 in amino acids: CASGHSTSGGTYNEQFF. As DNA, the CDR3 is TGTGCCAGCGGCCATTCGACTAGCGGGGGGACCTACAATGAGCAGTTCTTC.

V is TRBV18 and J is TRBJ1-4; no reliable D call. V was clipped by 5 bases and J by 5 bases, with 18 bases between them. This CDR3 is built from 16 residues. Germline assignment: CDR1 KGHSH and CDR2 LQKENI. The CDR3 is CASSSRPGSENEKLFF. CDR3 DNA sequence: TGTGCCAGCTCATCGAGGCCTGGCAGCGAGAATGAAAAACTGTTTTTT. Complete variable domain (other parts from reference TRBV18 and TRBJ1-4): NAGVMQNPRHLVRRRGQEARLRCSPMKGHSHVYWYRQLPEEGLKFMVYLQKENIIDESGMPKERFSAEFPKEGPSILRIQQVVRGDSAAYFCASSSRPGSENEKLFFGSGTQLSVL.

V gene TRBV7-7 combines with J gene TRBJ2-3, with 8 nucleotides matching TRBD1. CDR3 length equals 17 residues. V gave up 2 bases and J gave up 2 bases; unmatched junction bases: 9. Germline lookup yields CDR1 SSHAT and CDR2 FNYEAQ (reference sequence). Written as DNA, the CDR3 is TGTGCCAGCAGCTTAACCATCGGACAGGGAGACACAGATACGCAGTATTTT. Translating it yields CASSLTIGQGDTDTQYF.

This chain joins TRBV11-2 and TRBJ1-1; no clear D. This CDR3 contains 19 residues. Between the trimmed V and J ends, which lost 8 bases and 0 bases, there was a span of 28 bases. CDR1 and CDR2 from the germline V gene are SGHAT and FQNNGV. The CDR3 spells CASCRMAVSSNHMNTEAFF. CDR3 nucleotide sequence: TGTGCCAGCTGCCGAATGGCAGTCTCTTCTAACCACATGAACACTGAAGCTTTCTTT.

This clone was observed a few times. J is TRBJ1-1 and V is TRBV7-9; D is uncertain. CDR3 length equals 15 residues. The V end lost 10 bases, the J end lost 0 bases, and 18 bases lay between the germline ends. In germline, CDR1 is SEHNR, CDR2 FQNEAQ (reference sequence). CDR3 nucleotides: TGTGCCATCGAGGCTAACATCAGGCTGAACACTGAAGCTTTCTTT. Residues: CAIEANIRLNTEAFF.

This chain links TRBV2 with TRBJ2-3, with 8 bases fitting TRBD1. The CDR3 has 14 residues. Germline V gene sequence: CDR1 SNHLY, CDR2 FYNNEI. V shed 5 bases and J 2 bases; nucleotides not matched to a gene: 3. CDR3 coding DNA: TGTGCCAGCAGTCGGACAGGGTCCACAGATACGCAGTATTTT. The encoded protein is CASSRTGSTDTQYF.

The J gene is TRBJ1-2, the V gene TRBV4-3; no definite D call. This CDR3 has 16 amino acids. The germline V and J ends were trimmed by 0 bases and 3 bases, with 14 bases remaining between them. From germline, CDR1 is LGHNA and CDR2 YSLEER. CDR3 in DNA: TGCGCCAGCAGCCAAGATCTTGACTCGACGGACTATGGCTACACCTTC. Translated: CASSQDLDSTDYGYTF.

This chain joins TRBV13 and TRBJ2-5, with D possibly matching TRBD2 (6 bases). CDR3 length equals 14 residues. Germline-derived CDR1 and CDR2 are PRHDT and FYEKMQ (reference sequence). V lost 4 bases and J lost 2, with 11 bases in between. CDR3 region: CASSSRDFQETQYF. CDR3 sequence (DNA): TGTGCCAGCAGCTCGAGGGACTTTCAAGAGACCCAGTACTTC.